The 16 T cell receptor beta chains below were found in one sample sequenced in a study of control samples from healthy donors and cancer patients. This table comes from immunoSEQ multiplex PCR, and its TCRdb copy is limited to in-frame clones, with some not included. Among 140,000 or so clones listed, approximately 91% were seen once. Sequencing was carried out using blood. These receptors all stem from a man aged 25-45 years in good health.

A few counts support this clone. The junction and the germline gene differ at one end; a read error may be behind it. The chain links TRBV19 to TRBJ1-2; no firm D call. CDR1 LNHDA and CDR2 SQIVND come from the germline V gene (reference sequence). The CDR3 consists of 12 residues. DNA of the CDR3: TGTGCCAGCAGTAAAACGTGGGATGGCTACACCTTC. Its protein product is CASSKTWDGYTF.

The chain is built from TRBV6-6 and TRBJ2-5, with D perhaps matching TRBD1 or TRBD2 (7 bases each). Germline lookup yields CDR1 MNHNY and CDR2 SVGAGI (reference sequence). This CDR3 has 18 amino acids. The V end was cut by 5 bases, the J end by 1 base, with 23 bases between. CDR3 sequence (DNA): TGTGCCAGCAGTCCCAGACGCAGGGGGGGGATCGTCCAAGAGACCCAGTACTTC. Translated: CASSPRRRGGIVQETQYF.

The J gene is TRBJ2-5, the V gene TRBV11-3; D perhaps matches TRBD2 (5 bases). This CDR3 spans 13 amino acids. Looked up from germline, CDR1 is SGHNT and CDR2 is YENEEA. Trimming pared 6 bases from V and 2 bases from J, leaving 10 bases between. This CDR3 is CASSTRVQETQYF. The CDR3 DNA follows: TGTGCCAGCAGTACTAGGGTGCAAGAGACCCAGTACTTC.

This chain links TRBV24-1 with TRBJ1-2, with TRBD1 matching over 7 bases. Germline lookup yields CDR1 KGHDR and CDR2 SFDVKD. J gave up 10 bases and V 4 bases, and 5 bases lay outside the gene matches. CDR3 size: 12 residues. The DNA of the CDR3 is TGTGCCACCAGTGAGCCCGGGACAGACTACACCTTC. It translates to CATSEPGTDYTF.

The J gene is TRBJ2-1, the V gene TRBV11-1, with 8 bases fitting TRBD2. The CDR3 loop spans 16 amino acids. Germline CDR1 is SGHAT and CDR2 is FQDESV (reference sequence). V shed 1 base, J shed 1 base, and the junction held 3 bases outside the gene matches. The chain's CDR3 is CASSLGAGGSYNEQFF. The CDR3 nucleotides read TGTGCCAGCAGCTTAGGCGCGGGAGGTTCCTACAATGAGCAGTTCTTC.

The chain uses TRBV10-3 and TRBJ2-7, with a possible D match to TRBD1 (6 bases). Per the germline V gene, CDR1 is ENHRY and CDR2 is SYGVKD. The ends were cut back, 2 bases at V and 1 base at J, with 12 bases in the middle. The CDR3 length is 15 residues. CDR3 protein: CAISEASRGSYEQYF. DNA of the CDR3: TGTGCCATCAGTGAGGCAAGCAGGGGATCCTACGAGCAGTACTTC.

CDR3 in amino acids: CASNPQGQPNQPQHF. CDR3 DNA sequence: TGTGCCAGCAACCCCCAAGGACAGCCCAATCAGCCCCAGCATTTT. This chain connects TRBV9 to TRBJ1-5, with D possibly being TRBD1 (6 bases). The CDR3 is made up of 15 amino acids. Germline-derived CDR1 and CDR2 are SGDLS and YYNGEE. Trimming stripped 6 bases from V and 3 bases from J, with 16 bases between. The whole variable domain, filled in from reference TRBV9 and TRBJ1-5, reads DSGVTQTPKHLITATGQRVTLRCSPRSGDLSVYWYQQSLDQGLQFLIQYYNGEERAKGNILERFSAQQFPDLHSELNLSSLELGDSALYFCASNPQGQPNQPQHFGDGTRLSIL.

The CDR3 DNA sequence: TGTGCCAGCAGCTCCCCTTCCTACGAGCAGTACTTC. This sequence encodes CASSSPSYEQYF. The chain links TRBV7-2 to TRBJ2-7; D is ambiguous. The V gene lost 4 bases and the J gene lost 1 base, with 5 bases spanning the gap. This CDR3 region has 12 residues. In germline, CDR1 is SGHTA, CDR2 FQGNSA.

CDR3 sequence (DNA): TGTGCCAGCAGCTTAGAACAGCTAACGAACACTGAAGCTTTCTTT. Amino acid sequence: CASSLEQLTNTEAFF. This rearrangement joins TRBV7-6 to TRBJ1-1, with unresolved D. The CDR3 sequence is 15 residues long. Deletions cut 1 base from V and 1 base from J, with 10 bases between. From germline, CDR1 is SGHVS and CDR2 FNYEAQ.

The V call is TRBV9, the J call TRBJ2-7, with 8 bases fitting TRBD2. CDR3 length: 14 residues. Germline V gives CDR1 SGDLS, CDR2 YYNGEE. V dropped 2 bases and J dropped 3; count of bases not matched to a gene: 4. The CDR3 region is CASSVGLANYEQYF. The CDR3 bases are TGTGCCAGCAGCGTCGGACTAGCCAACTACGAGCAGTACTTC.

The chain joins TRBV30 to TRBJ2-5; 8 nucleotides align to TRBD2. The J segment lost 5 bases and the V segment lost 1 base, leaving 9 bases of the junction unmatched. The CDR3 contains 15 residues. Looked up from germline, CDR1 is GTSNPN and CDR2 is SVGIG (reference sequence). Here the CDR3 DNA reads TGTGCCTGGAGTGAGGGCGGGAGGATAGGTGAGACCCAGTACTTC. Translating it yields CAWSEGGRIGETQYF.

Remarks on this clone: This same CDR3 is encoded by further DNA sequences in the sample. V and J are TRBV7-8 and TRBJ1-5, with unresolved D. The CDR3 has 13 residues. Trimming took off 1 base at V and 6 bases at J, with 7 bases between the two ends. CDR1 is SGHVS, CDR2 FQNEAQ, per germline. This CDR3 reads CASSLDRGQPQHF. In nucleotides, the CDR3 is TGTGCCAGCAGCTTAGATCGAGGTCAGCCCCAGCATTTT. Full variable domain (remainder filled in from reference TRBV7-8 and TRBJ1-5): GAGVSQSPRYKVAKRGQDVALRCDPISGHVSLFWYQQALGQGPEFLTYFQNEAQLDKSGLPSDRFFAERPEGSVSTLKIQRTQQEDSAVYLCASSLDRGQPQHFGDGTRLSIL.

The gene calls are TRBV29-1 and TRBJ2-4; tentative D call: TRBD2 (6 bases). The V gene's germline CDR1 is SQVTM and CDR2 ANQGSEA. The V gene lost 2 bases and the J gene lost 5 bases, with 10 bases spanning the gap. This CDR3 contains 13 residues. This CDR3 reads CSVERGGQNIQYF. CDR3 coding DNA: TGCAGCGTTGAACGGGGAGGACAAAACATTCAGTACTTC.

V and J are TRBV6-5 and TRBJ2-1; D is possibly TRBD2 (7 bases). Per the germline V gene, CDR1 is MNHEY and CDR2 is SVGAGI. Trimming shortened V by 6 bases and J by 8 bases, and 20 bases separated the two germline ends. This CDR3 is built from 15 residues. CDR3 nucleotide sequence: TGTGCCAGCAGCCCAATGGGGGGGGCCCGGGATGAGCAGTTCTTC. It specifies CASSPMGGARDEQFF.

V is TRBV18 and J is TRBJ1-5; TRBD1 matches at 9 bases. The CDR3 is made up of 14 amino acids. CDR1 is KGHSH and CDR2 is LQKENI in the germline V gene. After removal of 2 bases from V and 6 bases from J, the junction contained 2 bases not matched to a gene. CDR3 sequence (DNA): TGTGCCAGCTCACCAGGGACAGGGTTTCAGCCCCAGCATTTT. Translation gives CASSPGTGFQPQHF.

V gene TRBV7-3 combines with J gene TRBJ2-2; D is unresolved. This CDR3 comprises 15 residues. CDR1 and CDR2 from the germline V gene are SGHTA and FQGTGA. V lost 1 base to trimming and J lost 0 bases, with 6 bases between them. The CDR3: CASSLNPTNTGELFF. The CDR3 DNA reads TGTGCCAGCAGCTTAAATCCTACGAACACCGGGGAGCTGTTTTTT.